This T cell receptor (beta chain) was identified during a study of naive and memory T cell subsets. General observations from the study: Naive and memory repertoire findings lacked a ground truth for validation.

Note on this clonotype: Its specificity is unknown. The junction departs from the called germline gene at one end, perhaps through a read error.

Both TRBC1 and TRBC2 were covered by a beta constant-region primer of two equimolar oligonucleotides. Ligated cDNA was amplified by four rounds of PCR with nested alpha and beta constant-region primers and SP2. TCRdb recomputed calls from the UMI-ligation and nested PCR reads with MiXCR, one row per CDR3 protein. The repertoire holds some 150,000 distinct CDR3 sequences, with about 17% as singletons. CDR1 and CDR2 from the germline V gene are SQVTM and ANQGSEA. The CDR3 sequence is 11 residues long. This chain joins TRBV29-1 and TRBJ1-2; D remains ambiguous. This clonotype was sampled from a human donor in good health. The sequenced material came from naive CD4+ T cells from blood. CDR3 in DNA: TGCAGTGTTGACGATTACTATGGCTACACCTTC. It yields the protein CSVDDYYGYTF.